Following are 27 T cell receptor beta chains from one sample sequenced in a study of blood T cell repertoires in COVID-19. Clones were read by immunoSEQ multiplex PCR, and TCRdb kept only the in-frame ones, dropping some. The table lists hundreds of thousands of clones, around 89% of them singletons. Sequenced sample: PBMCs or T cells enriched from blood (not recorded which). The receptor set was obtained from a woman younger than 45 who had recovered from COVID-19.

CDR3 residues: CASSGRDSPLHF. In DNA, the CDR3 is TGTGCCAGCTCGGGGAGGGACTCACCCCTCCACTTT. The chain employs TRBV9 and TRBJ1-6; TRBD1 is a possible D gene (5 bases). This CDR3 is built from 12 residues. CDR1 and CDR2 from the germline V gene are SGDLS and YYNGEE. The germline V and J ends were trimmed by 7 bases and 10 bases, with 12 bases remaining between them.

This rearrangement joins TRBV20-1 to TRBJ2-3; unclear D gene. The V end was cut by 3 bases, the J end by 0 bases, with 10 bases between. This CDR3 contains 14 residues. Per germline, CDR1 DFQATT and CDR2 SNEGSKA (reference sequence). CDR3 protein: CSASRQVSTDTQYF. The CDR3 nucleotides are TGCAGTGCTAGTAGGCAGGTTAGCACAGATACGCAGTATTTT.

This clone has a handful of counts. V is TRBV19 and J is TRBJ1-5; tentative D call: TRBD1 (5 bases). The CDR3 runs 15 residues. Germline V CDR1 and CDR2: LNHDA, SQIVND (reference sequence). Between the trimmed V and J ends, which lost 6 bases and 2 bases, there was a span of 14 bases. Written as DNA, the CDR3 is TGTGCCAGTAGCTGGGGGGGAATCCGCAATCAGCCCCAGCATTTT. It translates to CASSWGGIRNQPQHF.

This clone was observed a single time. V is TRBV4-3 and J is TRBJ2-7; 7 bases line up with TRBD2. CDR1 LGHNA and CDR2 YSLEER come from the germline V gene. CDR3 size: 15 residues. Unmatched junction bases numbered 6, after V lost 0 bases and J lost 4 bases. CDR3 region: CASSQDGRGQYEQYF. The DNA of the CDR3 is TGCGCCAGCAGCCAAGATGGGAGGGGTCAGTACGAGCAGTACTTC.

The chain joins TRBV29-1 to TRBJ2-7; 8 bases are shared with TRBD1. The ends lost 4 bases at V and 3 bases at J; junction bases unmatched: 2. CDR1 and CDR2 (germline): SQVTM, ANQGSEA. CDR3 length: 12 residues. This chain's CDR3 is CSVGTGFYEQYF. CDR3 sequence (DNA): TGCAGCGTTGGGACAGGGTTCTACGAGCAGTACTTC.

The rearrangement joins TRBV28 to TRBJ2-7, with 7 nucleotides matching TRBD2. This CDR3 spans 16 amino acids. Germline V gene lookup returns CDR1 MDHEN and CDR2 SYDVKM. V lost 3 bases, J lost 5 bases, and 13 bases stayed unmatched. The CDR3: CASSFPPGLRFHEQYF. The CDR3 DNA is TGTGCCAGCAGTTTCCCCCCGGGACTAAGGTTCCACGAGCAGTACTTC.

This clone came up once. The chain couples TRBV5-1 to TRBJ1-2, with TRBD1 as a possible D gene (5 bases). Germline values: CDR1 SGHRS, CDR2 YFSETQ. V lost 3 bases and J 0 bases, leaving 15 bases between the germline ends. The CDR3 consists of 16 residues. CDR3 coding DNA: TGCGCCAGCAGCTACCGCAGGGTGTTCCCTAACTATGGCTACACCTTC. Translation gives CASSYRRVFPNYGYTF.

This sequence joins TRBV6-2 or TRBV6-3 and TRBJ1-2; 7 bases fit TRBD1. Trimming cost V 4 bases and J 2 bases; bases outside gene matches: 13. The germline gives CDR1 MNHEY, CDR2 SVGEGT. The CDR3 is 17 amino acids. Here the CDR3 reads CASSSIVRDSPNYGYTF. Here the CDR3 DNA reads TGTGCCAGCAGTTCCATCGTCCGGGACAGCCCAAACTATGGCTACACCTTC.

This clone came up a few times. V and J are TRBV6-2 or TRBV6-3 and TRBJ1-2; TRBD1 aligns across 11 bases. The V gene's germline CDR1 is MNHEY and CDR2 SVGEGT. The length of the CDR3 is 15 residues. Trimming took 4 bases from V and 7 from J; bases not matched to a gene: 8. DNA for the CDR3: TGTGCCAGCAGTTCTCTCGGACAGGGGGCATTTGGCTACACCTTC. Amino acids: CASSSLGQGAFGYTF.

This chain links TRBV9 with TRBJ1-5; TRBD1 might be the D (5 bases). This CDR3 region has 12 residues. V lost 7 bases to trimming and J lost 6 bases, with 11 bases between them. Germline V lookup: CDR1 SGDLS, CDR2 YYNGEE. The CDR3 is CASGGGSQPQHF. CDR3 sequence (DNA): TGTGCCAGCGGGGGGGGTAGTCAGCCCCAGCATTTT.

Regarding this clone: The same CDR3 is also encoded by other DNA sequences in this sample. The gene calls are TRBV11-2 and TRBJ1-1, with D uncertain. Germline CDR1 and CDR2: SGHAT and FQNNGV. This CDR3 has 14 residues. The germline V and J ends were trimmed by 3 bases and 4 bases, with 12 bases remaining between them. CDR3 in amino acids: CASSFEGVGTEAFF. Here the CDR3 DNA reads TGTGCCAGCAGCTTCGAGGGAGTAGGCACTGAAGCTTTCTTT.

The chain recombines TRBV28 with TRBJ1-4, with D possibly TRBD1 on 5 matching bases. Trimming shortened V by 7 bases and J by 5 bases, and 17 bases separated the two germline ends. Looked up from germline, CDR1 is MDHEN and CDR2 is SYDVKM. This CDR3 is 15 amino acids long. The CDR3 nucleotides are TGTGCCAGCACCGAACCCGGGGGAAGGAATGAAAAACTGTTTTTT. Translated, it gives CASTEPGGRNEKLFF.

The V call is TRBV4-1, the J call TRBJ1-2; 7 nucleotides align to TRBD1. The V gene end was trimmed by 4 bases and the J gene end by 2 bases; junction bases not matched to a gene: 7. CDR3 size: 15 residues. CDR1 and CDR2 (germline): MGHRA, YSYEKL. CDR3 protein: CASSLAGGINYGYTF. The CDR3 nucleotides are TGCGCCAGCAGCCTCGCAGGGGGGATAAACTATGGCTACACCTTC.

The chain recombines TRBV14 with TRBJ1-3; TRBD1 aligns across 7 bases. CDR1 is SGHDN, CDR2 FVKESK, per germline. The V gene end was trimmed by 4 bases and the J gene end by 4 bases; junction bases not matched to a gene: 1. This CDR3 is 13 amino acids long. This CDR3 reads CASSPQGGNTIYF. In DNA, the CDR3 is TGTGCCAGCAGCCCACAGGGGGGAAACACCATATATTTT. The whole variable domain, filled in from reference TRBV14 and TRBJ1-3, reads EAGVTQFPSHSVIEKGQTVTLRCDPISGHDNLYWYRRVMGKEIKFLLHFVKESKQDESGMPNNRFLAERTGGTYSTLKVQPAELEDSGVYFCASSPQGGNTIYFGEGSWLTVV.

V is TRBV27 and J is TRBJ1-2, with unresolved D. V shed 4 bases and J shed 3 bases, with 12 bases lying between them. The germline V gene has CDR1 MNHEY and CDR2 SMNVEV (reference sequence). The CDR3 has 14 residues. CDR3 sequence reads: CASSSLVSYYGYTF. The DNA of the CDR3 is TGTGCCAGCAGTTCCCTCGTTAGTTACTATGGCTACACCTTC.

The V and J genes are TRBV12-3 or TRBV12-4 and TRBJ2-4, with D possibly being TRBD2 (5 bases). CDR3 size: 13 residues. Trimming pared 2 bases from V and 7 bases from J, leaving 9 bases between. CDR3 residues: CASSLSGGNIQYF. CDR3 nucleotide sequence: TGTGCCAGCAGTTTAAGCGGCGGGAACATTCAGTACTTC.

This chain connects TRBV24-1 to TRBJ1-4; D possibly corresponds to TRBD1 (5 bases). Germline CDR1 KGHDR, CDR2 SFDVKD. The CDR3 is made up of 14 amino acids. V lost 7 bases and J 5 bases, leaving 13 bases between the germline ends. CDR3 in DNA: TGTGCCACCAGGGGGGGACCGATCAATGAAAAACTGTTTTTT. Its protein product is CATRGGPINEKLFF.

This sequence joins TRBV7-2 and TRBJ2-7, with TRBD2 as a possible D gene (6 bases). V gave up 5 bases and J gave up 0 bases, with 14 bases separating them. CDR3 length: 15 amino acids. Germline CDR1 is SGHTA and CDR2 is FQGNSA. CDR3 DNA: TGTGCCAGCAGCCCATCAGTCGGGAGCTCCTACGAGCAGTACTTC. This codes for CASSPSVGSSYEQYF.

The chain couples TRBV5-1 to TRBJ2-7; 10 bases fit TRBD2. The V segment lost 4 bases and the J segment 0 bases; nucleotides outside the gene matches: 4. Germline V gene sequence: CDR1 SGHRS, CDR2 YFSETQ. This CDR3 comprises 15 residues. The DNA of the CDR3 is TGCGCCAGCAGCATAAGACTAGCGGGCTCCTACGAGCAGTACTTC. Amino acid sequence: CASSIRLAGSYEQYF.

This chain uses TRBV20-1 with TRBJ1-1; possible D gene TRBD1, 6 bases. This CDR3 spans 15 amino acids. The germline V gene has CDR1 DFQATT and CDR2 SNEGSKA (reference sequence). V lost 3 bases and J lost 6, with 20 bases in between. As DNA, the CDR3 is TGCAGTGCTAGTGCTAACAGGGCCCCTGGGGCTGAAGCTTTCTTT. Its translation is CSASANRAPGAEAFF.

The chain joins TRBV14 to TRBJ2-7, with TRBD2 matching 10 bases. The trim removed 1 base at V and 6 bases at J, leaving 3 bases unmatched. Germline CDR1 and CDR2: SGHDN and FVKESK. CDR3 length: 14 residues. The CDR3 bases are TGTGCCAGCAGCCAAGTAGGGACTAGCGCCGAGCAGTACTTC. Translated: CASSQVGTSAEQYF.

This chain links TRBV27 with TRBJ1-5; the D is unclear. CDR1 is MNHEY and CDR2 is SMNVEV in the germline V gene (reference sequence). The CDR3 runs to 13 residues. With 1 base removed from V and 3 bases from J, the gap between germline ends came to 4 bases. CDR3: CASSLLYNQPQHF. As DNA, the CDR3 is TGTGCCAGCAGTTTATTATACAATCAGCCCCAGCATTTT.

This chain connects TRBV27 to TRBJ2-7, with 8 positions matching TRBD2. V was clipped by 0 bases and J by 2 bases; unmatched bases: 15. CDR1 and CDR2 (germline): MNHEY, SMNVEV (reference sequence). The CDR3 covers 19 residues. The CDR3 loop is CASSLSPVLAGRATYEQYF. For the CDR3, the DNA is TGTGCCAGCAGTTTATCCCCGGTGTTAGCGGGACGAGCCACCTACGAGCAGTACTTC.

The V and J genes are TRBV5-1 and TRBJ1-6; perhaps TRBD1 as D (5 bases). The germline V and J ends were trimmed by 5 bases and 7 bases, with 19 bases remaining between them. This CDR3 is 16 amino acids long. CDR1 and CDR2 (germline): SGHRS, YFSETQ. The CDR3 protein is CASRLALQEKNSPLHF. For the CDR3, the DNA is TGCGCCAGCAGGCTTGCCTTACAGGAGAAAAATTCACCCCTCCACTTT.

This clone was detected once. The chain uses TRBV11-2 and TRBJ2-7; the match to TRBD1 covers 9 bases. Germline-derived CDR1 and CDR2 are SGHAT and FQNNGV. Losses at the gene ends were 5 bases for V and 0 bases for J; bases not matched to a gene: 8. The length of the CDR3 is 16 residues. In nucleotides, the CDR3 is TGTGCCAGCAGCGAATATCTGGACAGGGGCTCCTACGAGCAGTACTTC. Protein sequence: CASSEYLDRGSYEQYF.

The chain has TRBV9 and TRBJ1-1; TRBD1 aligns across 7 bases. The V gene's germline CDR1 is SGDLS and CDR2 YYNGEE. The ends lost 3 bases at V and 1 base at J; junction bases unmatched: 6. This CDR3 spans 15 amino acids. The CDR3 sequence: CASSAHTGANTEAFF. The CDR3 DNA is TGTGCCAGCAGCGCCCATACAGGGGCGAACACTGAAGCTTTCTTT. The full variable domain, completed using reference TRBV9 and TRBJ1-1, is DSGVTQTPKHLITATGQRVTLRCSPRSGDLSVYWYQQSLDQGLQFLIQYYNGEERAKGNILERFSAQQFPDLHSELNLSSLELGDSALYFCASSAHTGANTEAFFGQGTRLTVV.

This chain links TRBV20-1 with TRBJ2-7, with 7 bases aligning to TRBD2. Germline V gives CDR1 DFQATT, CDR2 SNEGSKA (reference sequence). This CDR3 is 14 amino acids long. V trimming: 3 bases; J trimming: 3 bases; junction bases outside the gene matches: 8. In DNA form, the CDR3 reads TGCAGTGCTAGTTACGTTGGCGGGAGCTACGAGCAGTACTTC. It codes for CSASYVGGSYEQYF.